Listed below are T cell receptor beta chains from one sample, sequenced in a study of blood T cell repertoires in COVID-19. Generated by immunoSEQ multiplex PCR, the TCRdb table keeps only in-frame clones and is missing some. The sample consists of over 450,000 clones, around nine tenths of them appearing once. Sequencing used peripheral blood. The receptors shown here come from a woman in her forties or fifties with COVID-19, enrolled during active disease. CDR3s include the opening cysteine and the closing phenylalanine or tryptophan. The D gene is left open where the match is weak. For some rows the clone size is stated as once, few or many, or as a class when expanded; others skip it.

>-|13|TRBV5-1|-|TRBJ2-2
TGCGCCAGCAGCCTAGGTAGTGGCGGGGAGCTGTTTTTT
CASSLGSGGELFF
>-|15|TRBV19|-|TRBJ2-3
TGTGCCAGTAGTATGGGGGCCCGAAGCACAGATACGCAGTATTTT
CASSMGARSTDTQYF
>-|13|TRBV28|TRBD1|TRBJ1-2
TGTGCCGGGTCGGACAGGGCAAACTATGGCTACACCTTC
CAGSDRANYGYTF
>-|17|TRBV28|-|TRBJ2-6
TGTGCCAGCAGTTTAAGACAGTACTCTTCTGGGGCCAACGTCCTGACTTTC
CASSLRQYSSGANVLTF
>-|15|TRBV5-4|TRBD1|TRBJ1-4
TGTGCCAGCAGCGGCAGGGACAGGGGGGACGAAAAACTGTTTTTT
CASSGRDRGDEKLFF
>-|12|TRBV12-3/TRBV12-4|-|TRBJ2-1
TGTGCCAGCAGTTTACACTACAATGAGCAGTTCTTC
CASSLHYNEQFF
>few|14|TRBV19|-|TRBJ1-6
TGTGCCAGTAGTATAAACAGGGATAATTCACCCCTCCACTTT
CASSINRDNSPLHF
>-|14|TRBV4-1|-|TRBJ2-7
TGCGCCAGCAGCCAGGACGGGAACTCCTACGAGCAGTACTTC
CASSQDGNSYEQYF
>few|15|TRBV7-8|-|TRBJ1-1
TGTGCCAGCAGCACCTCACGAATGGCTGGCACTGAAGCTTTCTTT
CASSTSRMAGTEAFF
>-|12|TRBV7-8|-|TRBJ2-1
TGTGCCAGCAGCCAGGCGGTCGGGGAAGGGTTCTTC
CASSQAVGEGFF
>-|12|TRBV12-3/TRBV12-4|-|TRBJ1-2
TGTGCCAGCAGGAGGACAGAGGAGGGCTACACCTTC
CASRRTEEGYTF
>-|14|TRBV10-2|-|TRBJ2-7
TGCGCCAGCAGCGGGCGGGGACCCGGATCCGAGCAGTACTTC
CASSGRGPGSEQYF
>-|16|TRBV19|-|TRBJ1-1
TGTGCCAGTAGTCCGGCTCCGCGGCAGATGAACACTGAAGCTTTCTTT
CASSPAPRQMNTEAFF
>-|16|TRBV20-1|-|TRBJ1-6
TGCAGTGCTAGTGGGACGACGGGCGGGTATAATTCACCCCTCCACTTT
CSASGTTGGYNSPLHF
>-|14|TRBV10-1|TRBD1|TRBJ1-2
TGCGCCAGCAGTGAGTCGAGGCAGGGGGCTGGCTACACCTTC
CASSESRQGAGYTF
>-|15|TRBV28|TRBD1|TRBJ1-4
TGTGCCAGCAGTATCACACAGGGGGCAGGTGAAAAACTGTTTTTT
CASSITQGAGEKLFF
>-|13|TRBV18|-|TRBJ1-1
TGTGCCAGCTCACCACTATTCAAGAGTGAAGCTTTCTTT
CASSPLFKSEAFF
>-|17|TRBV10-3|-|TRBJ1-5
TGTGCCATCAGTGAGTCCATCAAGGGAGGGGGTAATCAGCCCCAGCATTTT
CAISESIKGGGNQPQHF
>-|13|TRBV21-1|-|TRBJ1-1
TGTGCCAACAAAGGGGGCGAAGAGGGTGAAGCTTTCTTT
CANKGGEEGEAFF
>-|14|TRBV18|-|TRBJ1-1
TGTGCCAGCTCACCACGCCGGGGGGACACTGAAGCTTTCTTT
CASSPRRGDTEAFF
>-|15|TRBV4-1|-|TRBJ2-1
TGCGCCAGCAGCCAACCCCGGGCCAGGAGGCATGAGCAGTTCTTC
CASSQPRARRHEQFF
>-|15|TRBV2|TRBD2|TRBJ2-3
TGTGCCAGCAGTGCACTAGCGGGGGTGGGGGATACGCAGTATTTT
CASSALAGVGDTQYF
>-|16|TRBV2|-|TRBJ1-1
TGTGCCAGCACTACTGCTGGGGGGGGAGGAAGGACTGAAGCTTTCTTT
CASTTAGGGGRTEAFF
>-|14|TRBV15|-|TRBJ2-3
TGTGCCACCAGCCCGGGACTGAGCACAGATACGCAGTATTTT
CATSPGLSTDTQYF
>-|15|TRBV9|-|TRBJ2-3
TGTGCCAGCAGTCTAGAGGGCAAGCGGACAGATACGCAGTATTTT
CASSLEGKRTDTQYF
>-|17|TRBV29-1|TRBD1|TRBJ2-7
TGCAGCGCCGAAATTCCCTTTCAGGGGGTGGGCCTCTACGAGCAGTACTTC
CSAEIPFQGVGLYEQYF
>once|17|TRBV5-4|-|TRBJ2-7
TGTGCCAGCAGCTTGGGGGCGAGGGGGGGGAAGAGTAACGAGCAGTACTTC
CASSLGARGGKSNEQYF
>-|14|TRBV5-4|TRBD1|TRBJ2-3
TGTGCCAGCAGCACCCGACAGGGGAGGGATACGCAGTATTTT
CASSTRQGRDTQYF
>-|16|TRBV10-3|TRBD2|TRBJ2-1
TGTGCCATCAGTGAGTCGGGCGGGGGGGCCGACAATGAGCAGTTCTTC
CAISESGGGADNEQFF
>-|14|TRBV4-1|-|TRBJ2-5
TGCGCCAGCAGCCAAGATCAGGGCTGGGAGACCCAGTACTTC
CASSQDQGWETQYF
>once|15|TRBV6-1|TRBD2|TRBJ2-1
TGTGCCAGCAGTGAAGGGAGCGGGGGGTTCAATGAGCAGTTCTTC
CASSEGSGGFNEQFF
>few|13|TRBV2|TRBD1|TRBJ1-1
TGTGCCATCTCGGGACAGGCGAACACTGAAGCTTTCTTT
CAISGQANTEAFF
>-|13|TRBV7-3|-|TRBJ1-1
TGTGCCAGCAGTACTAGCAGAAACACTGAAGCTTTCTTT
CASSTSRNTEAFF
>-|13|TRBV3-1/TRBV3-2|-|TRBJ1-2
TGTGCCAGCAGCCAAGATATTAGTTATGGCTACACCTTC
CASSQDISYGYTF
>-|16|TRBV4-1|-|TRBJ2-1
TGCGCCAGCAGCCAAGCGTGGACTATCTCCTACAATGAGCAGTTCTTC
CASSQAWTISYNEQFF
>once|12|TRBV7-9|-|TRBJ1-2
TGTGCCAGCAGCTTAGAGGGGTGGGGCTACACCTTC
CASSLEGWGYTF
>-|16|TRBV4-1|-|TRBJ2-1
TGCGCCAGCAGCCAAGAGCAAGGACTCCGATACAATGAGCAGTTCTTC
CASSQEQGLRYNEQFF
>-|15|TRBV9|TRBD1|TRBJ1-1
TGTGCCAGCAGCCCAGGGACAGGGATGAACACTGAAGCTTTCTTT
CASSPGTGMNTEAFF
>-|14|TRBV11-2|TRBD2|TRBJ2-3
TGTGCCAGCAGCTTAGCGGGACTAATAGATACGCAGTATTTT
CASSLAGLIDTQYF
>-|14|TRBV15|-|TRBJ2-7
TGTGCCACCAGCAGAGTTGAGGGACACTCCGAGCAGTACTTC
CATSRVEGHSEQYF
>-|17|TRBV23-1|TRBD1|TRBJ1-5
TGCGCCAGCAGTCCTGTGGGACAGGCGGTACGTGGTCAGCCCCAGCATTTT
CASSPVGQAVRGQPQHF
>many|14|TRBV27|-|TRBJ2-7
TGTGCCAGCAGTCCCCTACAGGGAGTCCACGAGCAGTACTTC
CASSPLQGVHEQYF
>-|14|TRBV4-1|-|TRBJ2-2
TGCGCCAGCAGAGAGGAGCGGTACACCGGGGAGCTGTTTTTT
CASREERYTGELFF
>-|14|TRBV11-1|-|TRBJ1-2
TGTGCCAGCAGCCAGCTCGCGGGGGGAAATGGCTACACCTTC
CASSQLAGGNGYTF
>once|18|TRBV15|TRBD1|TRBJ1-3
TGTGCCACCAGCAGAGTTTGGGGACAGGTTTTTGTTGGAAACACCATATATTTT
CATSRVWGQVFVGNTIYF
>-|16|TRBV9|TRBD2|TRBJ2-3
TGTGCCAGCAGCGTAGCGTCTAGCGGGGGGACGGGTACGCAGTATTTT
CASSVASSGGTGTQYF
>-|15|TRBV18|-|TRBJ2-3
TGTGCCAGCTCACGGGGGGGCCAAAGCACAGATACGCAGTATTTT
CASSRGGQSTDTQYF
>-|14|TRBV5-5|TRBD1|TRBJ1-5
TGTGCCAGCAGCTTGGAAGGGGGCGATCAGCCCCAGCATTTT
CASSLEGGDQPQHF
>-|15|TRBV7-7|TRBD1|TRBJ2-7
TGTGCCAGCAGCTCCTTCCTCGGACAGGGGGCACAGCAGTACTTC
CASSSFLGQGAQQYF
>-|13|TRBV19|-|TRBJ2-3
TGTGCCAGTAGTTGGCTCAGCACAGATACGCAGTATTTT
CASSWLSTDTQYF
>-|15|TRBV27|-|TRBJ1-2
TGTGCCAGCAGTTTATCAGGCGGGATCGTAGGAGGCTACACCTTC
CASSLSGGIVGGYTF
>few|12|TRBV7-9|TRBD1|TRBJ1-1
TGTGCCAGCAGCTCTCGGACAGGTGAAGCTTTCTTT
CASSSRTGEAFF
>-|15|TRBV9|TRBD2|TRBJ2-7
TGTGCCAGCAGCGTAGGAGGGACTAGCGGTAACGAGCAGTACTTC
CASSVGGTSGNEQYF
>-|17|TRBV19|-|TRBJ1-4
TGTGCCAGTAGTATAGGTAGCACGGCTGCAACTAATGAAAAACTGTTTTTT
CASSIGSTAATNEKLFF
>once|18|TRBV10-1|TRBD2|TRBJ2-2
TGCGCCAGCAGGGTTCGAAACACCGGGACTAGGGCGACCGGGGAGCTGTTTTTT
CASRVRNTGTRATGELFF